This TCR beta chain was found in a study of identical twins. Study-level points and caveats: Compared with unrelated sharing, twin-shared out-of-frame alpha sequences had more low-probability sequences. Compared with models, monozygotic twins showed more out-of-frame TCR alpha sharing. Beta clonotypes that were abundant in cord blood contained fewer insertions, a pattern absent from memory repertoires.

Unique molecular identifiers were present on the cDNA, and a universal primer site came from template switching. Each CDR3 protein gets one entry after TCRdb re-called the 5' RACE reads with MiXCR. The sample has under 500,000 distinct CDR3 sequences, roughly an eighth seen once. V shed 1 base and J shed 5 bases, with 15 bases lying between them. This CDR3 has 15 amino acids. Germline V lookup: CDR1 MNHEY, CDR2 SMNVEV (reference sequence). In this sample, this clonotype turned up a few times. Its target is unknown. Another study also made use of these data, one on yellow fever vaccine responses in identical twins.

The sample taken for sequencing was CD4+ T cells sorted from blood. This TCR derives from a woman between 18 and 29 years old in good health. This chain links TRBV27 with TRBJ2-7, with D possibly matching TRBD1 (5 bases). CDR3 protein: CASSLWAGMSNEQYF. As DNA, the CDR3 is TGTGCCAGCAGTTTATGGGCAGGGATGAGTAACGAGCAGTACTTC.